Shown below are 19 T cell receptor beta chains from a single sample sequenced in a study. TCRdb re-derived calls from the RT-PCR reads in MiXCR, one entry per CDR3 protein. The sample yields about 700,000 distinct CDR3 sequences, 13% to 15% seen once. The sequenced material came from memory CD4+ T cells from blood. The source of these receptors is a female donor in good health, serving as a healthy control.

This clonotype was found many times. The V call is TRBV6-5, the J call TRBJ2-3; D might be TRBD1 (5 bases). The CDR3 runs 14 residues. Trimming left V 0 bases short and J 7 bases short, with 11 bases between. CDR1 MNHEY and CDR2 SVGAGI come from the germline V gene. The CDR3 region is CASSYSGRTNTQYF. The CDR3 bases are TGTGCCAGCAGTTACTCGGGCAGGACAAATACGCAGTATTTT.

At least ten counts were recorded for this clonotype. V and J are TRBV29-1 and TRBJ2-7, with 7 bases matching TRBD1. From germline, CDR1 is SQVTM and CDR2 ANQGSEA. Germline trimming cut 2 bases from V and 0 bases from J; bases unmatched to any gene: 4. The CDR3 length is 14 residues. This CDR3 reads CSVERSGGSYEQYF. In DNA form, the CDR3 reads TGCAGCGTTGAACGGTCAGGGGGCTCCTACGAGCAGTACTTC.

This clonotype came up a few times. CDR3 protein: CSARSTEDQPQHF. CDR3 nucleotide sequence: TGCAGTGCTAGGTCCACAGAAGATCAGCCCCAGCATTTT. V is TRBV20-1 and J is TRBJ1-5; D remains unclear. This CDR3 is built from 13 residues. Trimming left V 3 bases short and J 5 bases short, with 11 bases between. Germline assignment: CDR1 DFQATT and CDR2 SNEGSKA (reference sequence).

This rearrangement joins TRBV20-1 to TRBJ1-2, with D possibly being TRBD1 (5 bases). This CDR3 comprises 14 residues. The germline V gene encodes CDR1 DFQATT and CDR2 SNEGSKA (reference sequence). Trimming took off 5 bases at V and 8 bases at J, with 21 bases between the two ends. CDR3: CSARRDGAIEGYTF. CDR3 DNA sequence: TGCAGTGCTCGCCGGGACGGAGCGATTGAAGGCTACACCTTC.

This clonotype was detected ten times or more. The V gene is TRBV6-5, the J gene TRBJ2-7; 10 bases map to TRBD2. V lost 5 bases to trimming and J lost 6 bases; unmatched junction nucleotides: 10. This CDR3 has 15 amino acids. Germline-derived CDR1 and CDR2 are MNHEY and SVGAGI. In nucleotides, the CDR3 is TGTGCCAGCAGTCCGCTCCTAGCGGGAGTTGTCGAGCAGTACTTC. It yields the protein CASSPLLAGVVEQYF.

This clonotype appeared a few times. This chain joins TRBV5-1 and TRBJ1-4; 9 bases are shared with TRBD1. V lost 4 bases to trimming and J lost 6 bases; unmatched junction nucleotides: 16. CDR3 length equals 18 residues. Per germline, CDR1 SGHRS and CDR2 YFSETQ. For the CDR3, the DNA is TGCGCCAGCAGCCGGGGGCCTTCGGGACAGGGAGGGGATGAAAAACTGTTTTTT. Its protein product is CASSRGPSGQGGDEKLFF.

J is TRBJ2-1 and V is TRBV12-3 or TRBV12-4, with 7 bases matching TRBD2. The CDR3 covers 15 residues. Germline trimming cut 8 bases from V and 6 bases from J; bases unmatched to any gene: 13. This CDR3 is CASGVGGGPINEQFF. The CDR3 nucleotides read TGTGCCAGCGGGGTCGGGGGAGGGCCAATCAATGAGCAGTTCTTC.

This clonotype occurred many times. The chain recombines TRBV7-2 with TRBJ2-3, with D perhaps matching TRBD2 (6 bases). CDR3 length: 16 residues. Germline V CDR1 and CDR2: SGHTA, FQGNSA. V lost 5 bases, J lost 1 base, and 16 bases lay in between. CDR3 in amino acids: CASSRVGLWGTDTQYF. DNA of the CDR3: TGTGCCAGCAGCCGGGTGGGACTCTGGGGCACAGATACGCAGTATTTT.

The V and J genes are TRBV5-6 and TRBJ2-4, with 10 positions matching TRBD2. Germline V gene lookup returns CDR1 SGHDT and CDR2 YYEEEE. The CDR3 loop spans 16 amino acids. Germline trimming cut 0 bases from V and 7 bases from J; bases unmatched to any gene: 7. CDR3 region: CASSLAITSGVNIQYF. The CDR3 bases are TGTGCCAGCAGCTTGGCGATTACTAGCGGGGTGAACATTCAGTACTTC.

This clonotype has a count of ten or more. V is TRBV6-5 and J is TRBJ2-3; TRBD2 matches 11 bases. CDR1 MNHEY and CDR2 SVGAGI come from the germline V gene. Trimming cost V 1 base and J 2 bases; bases outside gene matches: 2. The CDR3 is 16 residues long. CDR3 DNA sequence: TGTGCCAGCAGTTACTGGACTAGCGGGTACACAGATACGCAGTATTTT. Its translation is CASSYWTSGYTDTQYF.

There are a few counts of this clonotype. The chain links TRBV24-1 to TRBJ2-3; TRBD1 agrees at 10 bases. V lost 4 bases and J lost 6; bases outside the gene matches: 9. Germline CDR1 and CDR2: KGHDR and SFDVKD. The CDR3 contains 16 residues. CDR3 in DNA: TGTGCCACCAGTGACCTGGGACAGGGGTTGCCGGATACGCAGTATTTT. Its protein product is CATSDLGQGLPDTQYF.

This clonotype was found a few times. The rearrangement links TRBV5-1 to TRBJ1-6; D gene unclear. Trimming took 0 bases from V and 9 from J, leaving 10 bases between them. CDR3 length equals 14 residues. Germline V gene lookup returns CDR1 SGHRS and CDR2 YFSETQ. The chain's CDR3 is CASSLDRNASPLHF. The DNA of the CDR3 is TGCGCCAGCAGCTTGGACAGAAACGCTTCACCCCTCCACTTT. Together with reference TRBV5-1 and TRBJ1-6, the CDR3 gives the full variable domain: KAGVTQTPRYLIKTRGQQVTLSCSPISGHRSVSWYQQTPGQGLQFLFEYFSETQRNKGNFPGRFSGRQFSNSRSEMNVSTLELGDSALYLCASSLDRNASPLHFGNGTRLTVT.

The chain has TRBV10-3 and TRBJ2-5; D is unresolved. Trimming left V 2 bases short and J 5 bases short, with 9 bases between. Germline V lookup: CDR1 ENHRY, CDR2 SYGVKD. The CDR3 contains 13 residues. CDR3 sequence (DNA): TGTGCCATCAGTGAGAGCCCCGAGGAGACCCAGTACTTC. Residues: CAISESPEETQYF.

In its sample, this clonotype was seen many times. This chain joins TRBV4-3 and TRBJ2-3; 11 bases map to TRBD1. Per germline, CDR1 LGHNA and CDR2 YSLEER. With 3 bases clipped from V and 0 bases from J, the junction kept 5 bases outside the gene matches. The CDR3 length is 17 residues. In nucleotides, the CDR3 is TGCGCCAGCAGCCACTCGGACAGGGGGCAGAGCACAGATACGCAGTATTTT. Its translation is CASSHSDRGQSTDTQYF.

Many counts were recorded for this clonotype. The chain joins TRBV20-1 to TRBJ2-7, with 8 bases matching TRBD2. CDR1 is DFQATT and CDR2 is SNEGSKA in the germline V gene (reference sequence). The CDR3 runs to 12 residues. The V segment lost 7 bases and the J segment 2 bases; nucleotides outside the gene matches: 4. CDR3 DNA: TGCAGTGTCCCACTAGCGGCCTACGAGCAGTACTTC. Protein: CSVPLAAYEQYF.

This clonotype has more than one count but fewer than ten. V gene TRBV5-1 combines with J gene TRBJ2-7; unclear D gene. Germline CDR1 reads SGHRS; CDR2 reads YFSETQ. This CDR3 region has 14 residues. V was cut by 2 bases and J by 1 base, with 10 bases left in between. This chain's CDR3 is CASSFETVSYEQYF. The CDR3 DNA follows: TGCGCCAGCAGCTTTGAGACGGTTTCCTACGAGCAGTACTTC.

The CDR3 region has the DNA TGTGCCAGCAGCTTAATGGCAGGGGTGTACGAGCAGTACTTC. Translating gives CASSLMAGVYEQYF. V usage is TRBV7-3 and J usage is TRBJ2-7; TRBD1 might be the D (6 bases). V shed 1 base and J shed 4 bases, with 11 bases lying between them. Germline V gene data show CDR1 as SGHTA and CDR2 as FQGTGA. This CDR3 contains 14 residues.

Many counts were recorded for this clonotype. The chain employs TRBV5-5 and TRBJ1-2; tentative D call: TRBD1 (5 bases). V lost 2 bases, J lost 1 base, and 12 bases lay in between. The CDR3 covers 15 residues. Germline V gene lookup returns CDR1 SGHKS and CDR2 YYEKEE (reference sequence). The CDR3, as DNA: TGTGCCAGCAGCTTTATCTTCGGGGGTAACTATGGCTACACCTTC. Its protein product is CASSFIFGGNYGYTF.

This clonotype was seen a few times. The rearrangement joins TRBV20-1 to TRBJ2-7; 8 bases align to TRBD1. The germline gives CDR1 DFQATT, CDR2 SNEGSKA (reference sequence). V shed 4 bases and J 2 bases; nucleotides not matched to a gene: 7. The CDR3 runs 14 residues. CDR3: CSANQGAAAYEQYF. The CDR3 DNA sequence: TGCAGTGCTAACCAGGGGGCCGCAGCCTACGAGCAGTACTTC.